The source of this TCR beta chain is a study of regulatory T cells in long-lasting Graves disease. Time point here: persistent/refractory GD, antithyroid drugs over 5 years with positive TRAb. From RNA extracted from PBMCs, the TCR library was made. There are many counts of this clonotype. CDR3 length equals 15 residues. Germline CDR1 reads SNHLY; CDR2 reads FYNNEI. Germline trimming cut 6 bases from V and 7 bases from J; bases unmatched to any gene: 12. For TCR beta, libraries came from iRepertoire HTBI primers and Arm-PCR of CDR3 regions. TCRdb used MiXCR to reprocess the multiplex PCR reads, holding one entry per CDR3 protein. Of a few hundred thousand distinct CDR3 sequences listed, 22% were seen once; the top ten hold about an eighth.

The receptor was isolated from a female donor with Graves disease. The starting material was peripheral blood mononuclear cells (PBMCs), obtained when the disease was refractory, from a patient treated with antithyroid drugs. J is TRBJ1-1 and V is TRBV2; TRBD1 matches at 9 bases. CDR3 amino acids: CASRRATGGTSEAFF. CDR3 nucleotides: TGTGCCAGCAGGAGGGCGACAGGGGGGACAAGTGAAGCTTTCTTT.